The entry below describes one T cell receptor beta chain. Profiling relied on immunoSEQ multiplex PCR, and the TCRdb table lists in-frame clones only, not all of them. The sample has over 55,000 clones; roughly 86% are singletons. The sample is drawn from a study of technical replicates of blood from a handful of donors. The CDR3 runs 16 residues. Looked up from germline, CDR1 is LGHNA and CDR2 is YSLEER. With V trimmed by 3 bases and J by 3 bases, 8 bases remained unmatched. The TCR sequence derives from a human donor in good health. Some clones in this sample may be carry-over from other donors' samples. The sample taken for sequencing was PBMCs. The chain combines TRBV4-3 with TRBJ2-5; 9 bases are shared with TRBD2. CDR3 loop: CASSQAEAGGKETQYF. The DNA of the CDR3 is TGCGCCAGCAGCCAGGCGGAGGCGGGGGGGAAAGAGACCCAGTACTTC.